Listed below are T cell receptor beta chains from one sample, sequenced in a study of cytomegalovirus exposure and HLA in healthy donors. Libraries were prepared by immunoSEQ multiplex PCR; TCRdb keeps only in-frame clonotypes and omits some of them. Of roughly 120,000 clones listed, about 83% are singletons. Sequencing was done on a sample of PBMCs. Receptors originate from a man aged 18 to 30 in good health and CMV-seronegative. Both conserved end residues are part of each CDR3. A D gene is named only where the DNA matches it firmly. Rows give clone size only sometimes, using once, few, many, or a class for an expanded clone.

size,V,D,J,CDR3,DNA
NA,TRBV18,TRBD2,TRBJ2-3,CASSPWTSGAITDTQYF,TGTGCCAGCTCACCATGGACTAGCGGGGCCATCACAGATACGCAGTATTTT
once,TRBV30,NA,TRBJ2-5,CAWRKRRSQETQYF,TGTGCCTGGAGAAAGCGCCGGTCGCAAGAGACCCAGTACTTC
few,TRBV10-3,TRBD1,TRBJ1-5,CAIGTGDNQPQHF,TGTGCCATCGGGACAGGGGACAATCAGCCCCAGCATTTT
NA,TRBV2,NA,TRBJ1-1,CASSETENTEAFF,TGTGCCAGCAGTGAAACAGAGAACACTGAAGCTTTCTTT
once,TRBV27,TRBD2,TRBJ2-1,CASSPRGIGGVWDNEQFF,TGTGCCAGCAGTCCCAGAGGAATCGGGGGGGTTTGGGACAATGAGCAGTTCTTC
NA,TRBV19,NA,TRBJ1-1,CASSTLHGDTRSKTEAFF,TGTGCCAGTAGTACCCTCCATGGGGACACCAGGTCGAAAACTGAAGCTTTCTTT
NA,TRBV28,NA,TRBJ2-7,CASKRGGGESHEQYF,TGTGCCAGTAAGAGAGGGGGGGGCGAAAGCCACGAGCAGTACTTC
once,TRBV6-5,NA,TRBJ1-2,CASSYYTGSNYGYTF,TGTGCCAGCAGTTACTATACCGGGAGCAACTATGGCTACACCTTC
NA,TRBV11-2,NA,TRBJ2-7,CASSTGLKAYEQYF,TGTGCCAGCAGCACGGGACTGAAAGCCTACGAGCAGTACTTC
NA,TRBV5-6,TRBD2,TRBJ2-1,CASRGETSGTYNEQFF,TGTGCCAGCAGGGGAGAGACTAGCGGTACCTACAATGAGCAGTTCTTC
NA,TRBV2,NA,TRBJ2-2,CASAEGPSGGELFF,TGTGCCAGCGCCGAGGGCCCCTCTGGCGGGGAGCTGTTTTTT
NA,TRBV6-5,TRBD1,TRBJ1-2,CASRDTGGTTYGYTF,TGTGCCAGCAGAGATACAGGGGGCACCACCTATGGCTACACCTTC
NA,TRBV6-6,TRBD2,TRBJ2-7,CASRDRTSGRIYEQYF,TGTGCCAGCAGAGACCGTACTAGCGGGAGGATCTACGAGCAGTACTTC
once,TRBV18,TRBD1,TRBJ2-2,CASSRTGTNTGELFF,TGTGCCAGCTCACGGACAGGGACGAACACCGGGGAGCTGTTTTTT
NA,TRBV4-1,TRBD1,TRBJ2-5,CASSQGDRVQETQYF,TGCGCCAGCAGCCAAGGGGACAGGGTGCAAGAGACCCAGTACTTC
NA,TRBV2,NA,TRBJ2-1,CASSHKLVTGLSYNEQFF,TGTGCCAGCAGCCACAAACTCGTGACAGGTCTCTCCTACAATGAGCAGTTCTTC
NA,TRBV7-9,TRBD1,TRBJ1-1,CASSIPQGASTEAFF,TGTGCCAGCAGCATCCCACAGGGGGCTAGCACTGAAGCTTTCTTT
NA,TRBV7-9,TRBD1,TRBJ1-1,CASSWGQGDTEAFF,TGTGCCAGCAGCTGGGGACAGGGGGACACTGAAGCTTTCTTT
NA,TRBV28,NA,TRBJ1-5,CASSFGAPKQPQHF,TGTGCCAGCAGTTTTGGGGCCCCTAAGCAGCCCCAGCATTTT
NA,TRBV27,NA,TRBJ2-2,CASRYLTGELFF,TGTGCCAGCAGATATCTCACCGGGGAGCTGTTTTTT
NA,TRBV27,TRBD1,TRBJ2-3,CASSLFSGQGADTQYF,TGTGCCAGCAGTTTATTTTCCGGACAGGGAGCAGATACGCAGTATTTT
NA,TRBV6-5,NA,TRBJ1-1,CASSNSRTEGAFF,TGTGCCAGCAGTAACTCTAGGACGGAGGGGGCTTTCTTT
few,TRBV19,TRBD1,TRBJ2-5,CASKSGQGFQETQYF,TGTGCCAGTAAATCCGGACAGGGATTCCAAGAGACCCAGTACTTC
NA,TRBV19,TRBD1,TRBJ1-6,CASSPGTDNSPLHF,TGTGCCAGTAGTCCCGGGACAGATAATTCACCCCTCCACTTT
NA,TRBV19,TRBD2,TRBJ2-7,CASSMELITGHLTSDSSYEQYF,TGTGCCAGTAGTATGGAACTAATAACGGGACATTTGACTAGCGATAGCTCCTACGAGCAGTACTTC
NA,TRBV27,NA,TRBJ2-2,CASRLGGTANTGELFF,TGTGCCAGCAGATTGGGCGGGACAGCGAACACCGGGGAGCTGTTTTTT
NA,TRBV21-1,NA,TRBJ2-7,CATWGRGVTASGAYYEQYF,TGTGCCACTTGGGGAAGAGGGGTTACCGCTAGCGGGGCGTACTACGAGCAGTACTTC
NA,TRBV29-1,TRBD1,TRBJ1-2,CSVAELGGTDGYTF,TGCAGCGTTGCGGAGTTGGGCGGGACAGATGGCTACACCTTC
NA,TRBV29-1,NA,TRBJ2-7,CSAGGRATYEQYF,TGCAGCGCTGGGGGCAGGGCAACCTACGAGCAGTACTTC
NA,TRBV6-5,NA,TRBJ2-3,CASSYEGVKVSEQYF,TGTGCCAGCAGTTATGAGGGGGTTAAGGTTTCTGAACAGTATTTT
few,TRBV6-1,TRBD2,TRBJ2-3,CASSEPVAGVLDTQYF,TGTGCCAGCAGTGAACCGGTAGCGGGAGTCCTAGATACGCAGTATTTT
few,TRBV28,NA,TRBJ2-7,CASSFNSEQYF,TGTGCCAGCAGTTTCAACAGCGAGCAGTACTTC
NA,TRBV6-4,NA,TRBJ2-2,CASSDSRSGELFF,TGTGCCAGCAGTGACTCGCGGAGCGGGGAGCTGTTTTTT
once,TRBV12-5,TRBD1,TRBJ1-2,CASQSRDRVSYGYTF,TGTGCTAGCCAGTCTCGGGACAGGGTCTCTTATGGCTACACCTTC
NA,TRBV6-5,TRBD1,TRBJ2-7,CASGLRTGTYEQYF,TGTGCCAGCGGACTACGGACAGGGACTTACGAGCAGTACTTC
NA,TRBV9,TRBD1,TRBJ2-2,CASSVHRDRRTGELFF,TGTGCCAGCAGCGTCCACCGGGACAGGAGAACCGGGGAGCTGTTTTTT
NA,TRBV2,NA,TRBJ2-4,CASRGGSNIQYF,TGTGCCAGCAGGGGAGGCTCGAACATTCAGTACTTC
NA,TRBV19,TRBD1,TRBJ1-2,CASSIVKTGAIQNYGYTF,TGTGCCAGTAGTATCGTTAAGACAGGGGCAATTCAAAACTATGGCTACACCTTC
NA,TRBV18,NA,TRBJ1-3,CASQTTGGGNTIYF,TGTGCCAGCCAGACGACAGGTGGTGGAAACACCATATATTTT
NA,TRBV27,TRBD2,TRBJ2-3,CASSGGLAGGTTDTQYF,TGTGCCAGCAGTGGAGGACTAGCGGGTGGAACCACAGATACGCAGTATTTT
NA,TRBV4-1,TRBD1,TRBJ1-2,CASSSDRTNYGYTF,TGCGCCAGCAGTTCGGACAGGACTAACTATGGCTACACCTTC
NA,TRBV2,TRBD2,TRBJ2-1,CASRLTSGRYNEQFF,TGTGCCAGCAGGCTCACTAGCGGTCGCTACAATGAGCAGTTCTTC
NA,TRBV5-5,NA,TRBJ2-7,CASSFSRTGMNSYEQYF,TGTGCCAGCAGCTTCTCCCGAACAGGGATGAATTCCTACGAGCAGTACTTC
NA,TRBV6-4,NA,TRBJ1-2,CASSGVTANYGYTF,TGTGCCAGCAGTGGCGTAACTGCTAACTATGGCTACACCTTC